A selection of T cell receptor beta chains follows, all from one sample in a study of CD8 T cells in Susac syndrome. TCRdb independently ran MiXCR on the immunoSEQ multiplex PCR reads; one entry per CDR3 protein. The sample holds approximately 110,000 distinct CDR3 sequences; around 94% are singletons and the top ten take over 0.065%. Input material: CD4+ T cells from PBMCs. The receptors derive from a human donor in good health. The CDR3 runs from the conserved cysteine through the conserved F or W. Each record gives: clone size, D gene, J gene, V gene, CDR3 protein. D genes are given only for firm matches. Size is stated for part of the rows, as once, few or many counts, or as a class when the clone is expanded.

clone_size: NA
d_call: TRBD2
j_call: TRBJ2-3
v_call: TRBV11-2
cdr3_aa: CASSFNLAGASTDTQYF

clone_size: NA
d_call: NA
j_call: TRBJ1-2
v_call: TRBV18
cdr3_aa: CASSPPLATPYGYTF

clone_size: once
d_call: TRBD1
j_call: TRBJ1-2
v_call: TRBV18
cdr3_aa: CASSLPRTGDNYGYTF

clone_size: NA
d_call: NA
j_call: TRBJ1-1
v_call: TRBV20-1
cdr3_aa: CSAMDSSYGNTEAFF

clone_size: NA
d_call: TRBD2
j_call: TRBJ2-2
v_call: TRBV7-2
cdr3_aa: CASSLALMAGDGELFF

clone_size: NA
d_call: NA
j_call: TRBJ1-2
v_call: TRBV5-1
cdr3_aa: CASSLGLTDGYTF

clone_size: NA
d_call: NA
j_call: TRBJ1-2
v_call: TRBV28
cdr3_aa: CASRRDNNNYGYTF

clone_size: NA
d_call: NA
j_call: TRBJ2-7
v_call: TRBV2
cdr3_aa: CASSEHYEQYF

clone_size: NA
d_call: TRBD2
j_call: TRBJ2-3
v_call: TRBV5-4
cdr3_aa: CASSLAQRSGSSSDTQYF

clone_size: NA
d_call: NA
j_call: TRBJ1-3
v_call: TRBV11-2
cdr3_aa: CASSLDPGQGNTIYF

clone_size: NA
d_call: NA
j_call: TRBJ2-2
v_call: TRBV18
cdr3_aa: CASSPTVPNTGELFF

clone_size: NA
d_call: NA
j_call: TRBJ2-6
v_call: TRBV30
cdr3_aa: CAWSTSGANVLTF

clone_size: NA
d_call: TRBD2
j_call: TRBJ2-1
v_call: TRBV5-1
cdr3_aa: CASSLAGETYNEQFF

clone_size: NA
d_call: TRBD1
j_call: TRBJ1-1
v_call: TRBV7-9
cdr3_aa: CASTRGQGAFF

clone_size: NA
d_call: NA
j_call: TRBJ1-5
v_call: TRBV20-1
cdr3_aa: CSARDSEMTNSNQPQHF

clone_size: NA
d_call: NA
j_call: TRBJ2-1
v_call: TRBV2
cdr3_aa: CASRKTDSSYNEQFF

clone_size: NA
d_call: NA
j_call: TRBJ2-4
v_call: TRBV14
cdr3_aa: CASSQDHAGKNIQYF

clone_size: NA
d_call: NA
j_call: TRBJ1-1
v_call: TRBV6-6
cdr3_aa: CASSYLGDTEAFF

clone_size: NA
d_call: TRBD2
j_call: TRBJ2-7
v_call: TRBV14
cdr3_aa: CASSWLSGSKDEQYF

clone_size: NA
d_call: TRBD1
j_call: TRBJ2-1
v_call: TRBV5-1
cdr3_aa: CASSPGQGYNEQFF

clone_size: NA
d_call: TRBD1
j_call: TRBJ1-5
v_call: TRBV4-3
cdr3_aa: CASSQDWGSVGTGGFQPQHF

clone_size: NA
d_call: NA
j_call: TRBJ2-7
v_call: TRBV3-1
cdr3_aa: CASSQAPTYEQYF

clone_size: NA
d_call: TRBD2
j_call: TRBJ2-3
v_call: TRBV6-2/TRBV6-3
cdr3_aa: CASSYSYGLAATDTQYF

clone_size: NA
d_call: NA
j_call: TRBJ1-2
v_call: TRBV20-1
cdr3_aa: CSARGKRQSYGYTF